Listed here are 20 T cell receptor beta chains from one sample, sequenced in a study of blood T cell repertoires in COVID-19. Data came from immunoSEQ multiplex PCR; TCRdb stores just in-frame clones and leaves some out. This table has about 280,000 clones, 75% to 85% appearing once. Sequencing was done on a sample of peripheral blood. These TCRs come from a man in his fifties or sixties with active or convalescent COVID-19.

The rearrangement uses TRBV7-9 and TRBJ1-1, with D maybe TRBD1 (6 bases). Trimming took off 10 bases at V and 0 bases at J, with 12 bases between the two ends. The CDR3 totals 13 residues. Germline CDR1 and CDR2: SEHNR and FQNEAQ (reference sequence). For the CDR3, the DNA is TGTGCCACAGGGGCCCCCATGAACACTGAAGCTTTCTTT. Its translation: CATGAPMNTEAFF. Full variable domain (outside the CDR3, taken from reference TRBV7-9 and TRBJ1-1): DTGVSQNPRHKITKRGQNVTFRCDPISEHNRLYWYRQTLGQGPEFLTYFQNEAQLEKSRLLSDRFSAERPKGSFSTLEIQRTEQGDSAMYLCATGAPMNTEAFFGQGTRLTVV.

This rearrangement joins TRBV11-2 to TRBJ1-1; perhaps TRBD1 as D (5 bases). The CDR3 extends over 15 amino acids. Deletions cut 1 base from V and 11 bases from J, with 20 bases between. In germline, CDR1 is SGHAT, CDR2 FQNNGV. The CDR3 region is CASSLGARGGAGAFF. The DNA of the CDR3 is TGTGCCAGCAGCTTAGGAGCCCGTGGGGGAGCGGGGGCTTTCTTT.

This rearrangement joins TRBV5-1 to TRBJ1-4; TRBD1 is a possible D gene (5 bases). CDR3 size: 15 residues. Germline CDR1 and CDR2: SGHRS and YFSETQ. Trimming pared 5 bases from V and 3 bases from J, leaving 14 bases between. Here the CDR3 reads CASRQRGGSNEKLFF. The DNA for the CDR3 is TGCGCCAGCAGGCAGCGGGGGGGATCTAATGAAAAACTGTTTTTT.

The genes are TRBV5-4 and TRBJ2-5; possible D gene TRBD2, 6 bases. Trimming pared 4 bases from V and 5 bases from J, leaving 12 bases between. Per the germline V gene, CDR1 is SGHNT and CDR2 is YYREEE (reference sequence). This CDR3 is built from 13 residues. The CDR3 DNA reads as TGTGCCAGCAGCGTAGCGGTTCAGGAGACCCAGTACTTC. It encodes CASSVAVQETQYF.

V and J are TRBV5-8 and TRBJ2-5; maybe TRBD2 (6 bases). V was trimmed by 4 bases and J by 5 bases, leaving 12 bases between them. The V gene's germline CDR1 is SGHTS and CDR2 YDEGEE. The CDR3 runs 13 residues. The CDR3 coding sequence is TGTGCCAGCAGCCTGGAGGGGTGGGAGACCCAGTACTTC. Its translation is CASSLEGWETQYF. Full variable domain (missing parts from reference TRBV5-8 and TRBJ2-5): EAGVTQSPTHLIKTRGQQATLRCSPISGHTSVYWYQQALGLGLQFLLWYDEGEERNRGNFPPRFSGRQFPNYSSELNVNALELEDSALYLCASSLEGWETQYFGPGTRLLVL.

V and J are TRBV11-2 and TRBJ2-1, with D perhaps TRBD2 (5 bases). The CDR3 is made up of 15 amino acids. Germline CDR1 SGHAT, CDR2 FQNNGV. Trimming took off 4 bases at V and 6 bases at J, with 16 bases between the two ends. The CDR3 reads CASSSTGSTTNEQFF. CDR3 coding DNA: TGTGCCAGCAGCTCGACCGGGTCGACTACCAATGAGCAGTTCTTC. Combining the CDR3 with reference TRBV11-2 and TRBJ2-1 gives the whole variable domain EAGVAQSPRYKIIEKRQSVAFWCNPISGHATLYWYQQILGQGPKLLIQFQNNGVVDDSQLPKDRFSAERLKGVDSTLKIQPAKLEDSAVYLCASSSTGSTTNEQFFGPGTRLTVL.

This chain connects TRBV18 to TRBJ1-1; D is unclear. This CDR3 is 13 amino acids long. V was cut by 6 bases and J by 2 bases, with 10 bases left in between. CDR1 and CDR2 (germline): KGHSH, LQKENI. The CDR3 protein is CASSESTNTEAFF. Here the CDR3 DNA reads TGTGCCAGCTCCGAATCGACAAACACTGAAGCTTTCTTT.

The table lists this clone with a count of one. The chain links TRBV19 to TRBJ1-5, with a possible D match to TRBD1 (5 bases). The V gene's germline CDR1 is LNHDA and CDR2 SQIVND (reference sequence). The CDR3 extends over 14 amino acids. V was cut by 4 bases and J by 4 bases, with 11 bases left in between. In DNA form, the CDR3 reads TGTGCCAGTAGTACGACAGTGGGAAATCAGCCCCAGCATTTT. Protein sequence: CASSTTVGNQPQHF.

The chain links TRBV4-1 to TRBJ1-3, with 7 bases fitting TRBD1. This CDR3 has 15 amino acids. CDR1 is MGHRA and CDR2 is YSYEKL in the germline V gene. V dropped 1 base and J dropped 2; count of bases not matched to a gene: 2. CDR3 sequence: CASSQGRGAGNTIYF. CDR3 bases: TGCGCCAGCAGCCAAGGCAGGGGGGCTGGAAACACCATATATTTT.

This clone occurred once. This chain connects TRBV23-1 to TRBJ2-3; D may be TRBD1 (6 bases). TRBV23-1 has ORF status, its function being uncertain. V was cut by 6 bases and J by 2 bases, with 18 bases left in between. The CDR3 is 16 residues long. In DNA form, the CDR3 reads TGCGCCAGCAGCCCAGGGGATAACGGATCCACAGATACGCAGTATTTT. The encoded protein is CASSPGDNGSTDTQYF.

V usage is TRBV4-3 and J usage is TRBJ1-2, with D possibly TRBD1 on 5 matching bases. Trimming stripped 0 bases from V and 4 bases from J, with 15 bases between. The germline gives CDR1 LGHNA, CDR2 YSLEER. The CDR3 contains 16 residues. The CDR3 bases are TGCGCCAGCAGCCAAGATAGTCTAAGGGGTACCTATGGCTACACCTTC. Its protein product is CASSQDSLRGTYGYTF.

This clone was seen only a few times. The V gene is TRBV23-1, the J gene TRBJ1-5, with D hard to call. TRBV23-1 is assigned to the ORF class and has an uncertain function. The V end lost 10 bases, the J end lost 7 bases, and 5 bases lay between the germline ends. This CDR3 is built from 9 residues. CDR3 loop: CANLQPQHF. CDR3 nucleotides: TGCGCCAATCTACAGCCCCAGCATTTT.

This clone was counted between two and nine times. The V gene is TRBV6-6, the J gene TRBJ2-5; TRBD1 might be the D (6 bases). The V gene's germline CDR1 is MNHNY and CDR2 SVGAGI (reference sequence). V was shortened by 3 bases and J by 5 bases, with 16 bases between the two germline ends. This CDR3 is built from 15 residues. CDR3 coding DNA: TGTGCCAGCAGTTATTTCGGTACAGGGTCGGAGACCCAGTACTTC. Encoded protein: CASSYFGTGSETQYF.

This clone was found once. The chain recombines TRBV7-3 with TRBJ2-7, with 7 bases matching TRBD1. This CDR3 contains 13 residues. V was clipped by 4 bases and J by 3 bases; unmatched bases: 3. Germline CDR1 SGHTA, CDR2 FQGTGA. The CDR3 DNA sequence: TGTGCCAGCAGCTCGGGGACAGACTACGAGCAGTACTTC. It encodes CASSSGTDYEQYF.

This clone is a singleton in its sample. The genes are TRBV3-1 (or the pseudogene TRBV3-2) and TRBJ1-1, with TRBD1 matching 7 bases. The germline CDR1 and CDR2 sequences are LGHDT and YNNKEL (reference sequence). V was pared by 2 bases and J by 0 bases, with 9 bases of the junction left unmatched. The CDR3 covers 17 residues. The CDR3 DNA follows: TGTGCCAGCAGCCAACGCAGGGGGGCATCCATGAACACTGAAGCTTTCTTT. It translates to CASSQRRGASMNTEAFF.

The chain combines TRBV10-1 with TRBJ2-1; possibly TRBD2 for D (6 bases). CDR1 is WNHNN, CDR2 SYGVQD, per germline (reference sequence). Trimming cost V 3 bases and J 9 bases, with 9 bases left between them. The CDR3 length is 12 residues. The CDR3 spells CASSERRGEQFF. The CDR3 nucleotides are TGCGCCAGCAGTGAAAGGCGGGGTGAGCAGTTCTTC.

The table lists this clone with a count of one. The V gene is TRBV4-3, the J gene TRBJ2-3, with D perhaps matching TRBD2 (6 bases). Trimming stripped 3 bases from V and 0 bases from J, with 10 bases between. The CDR3 runs 15 residues. Germline assignment: CDR1 LGHNA and CDR2 YSLEER. The CDR3 nucleotides read TGCGCCAGCAGCCAGGACGGGACTAGCACAGATACGCAGTATTTT. This translates into CASSQDGTSTDTQYF.

This rearrangement joins TRBV5-8 to TRBJ1-2; D is possibly TRBD1 (5 bases). Germline lookup yields CDR1 SGHTS and CDR2 YDEGEE. V was trimmed by 3 bases and J by 8 bases, leaving 14 bases between them. The CDR3 is 13 amino acids. Written as DNA, the CDR3 is TGTGCCAGCAGCTACGCCCCGGGGGTCGGCTACACCTTC. Encoded protein: CASSYAPGVGYTF.

J is TRBJ2-3 and V is TRBV28, with D maybe TRBD2 (5 bases). The V end was cut by 2 bases, the J end by 2 bases, with 11 bases between. There are 15 residues in the CDR3. Per germline, CDR1 MDHEN and CDR2 SYDVKM. CDR3 nucleotides: TGTGCCAGCAGTTTACTTGCGGGTTTCACAGATACGCAGTATTTT. Its protein product is CASSLLAGFTDTQYF.

The rearrangement links TRBV7-3 to TRBJ1-6; a possible D gene is TRBD1 (5 bases). This CDR3 region has 13 residues. Germline CDR1 reads SGHTA; CDR2 reads FQGTGA. The germline V and J ends were trimmed by 11 bases and 12 bases, with 20 bases remaining between them. Here the CDR3 reads CASSQGLGLPLHF. The CDR3 DNA reads as TGTGCCTCCTCCCAGGGTTTGGGGCTACCCCTCCACTTT.